This T cell receptor (beta chain) was recovered during a study of early T cells in non-severe SARS-CoV-2 infection. Study-wide background: Bulk RNA taken from unsorted whole blood was sequenced, leaving chains unpaired.

Unique molecular identifiers were added to individual cDNA molecules. TCRdb passed the 5' RACE reads through MiXCR, listing each CDR3 protein once. The data show roughly 83,000 distinct CDR3 sequences, with approximately 12% seen just once and 3.5% to 5% held by the top ten. The CDR3 extends over 20 amino acids. V gave up 0 bases and J gave up 3 bases; unmatched junction bases: 22. The germline CDR1 and CDR2 sequences are GTSNPN and SVGIG (reference sequence). To note about this clonotype: The antigen is undetermined.

Study results and limitations: VDJdb-based matching was biased toward anti-spike CD8 responses and missed private and CD4 specificities.

The V and J genes are TRBV30 and TRBJ2-5; 7 nucleotides align to TRBD2. The clonotype was recovered from an adult who was a healthcare worker with PCR-confirmed SARS-CoV-2 infection or an uninfected control (not recorded which). This specimen was whole blood, taken at baseline. CDR3 nucleotides: TGTGCCTGGAGTGTAAGGTGGGCGCCCTTGGCGGGAGACCAAAAAGAGACCCAGTACTTC. It codes for CAWSVRWAPLAGDQKETQYF. The full variable domain, in which reference TRBV30 and TRBJ2-5 provide the parts outside the CDR3, is SQTIHQWPATLVQPVGSPLSLECTVEGTSNPNLYWYRQAAGRGLQLLFYSVGIGQISSEVPQNLSASRPQDRQFILSSKKLLLSDSGFYLCAWSVRWAPLAGDQKETQYFGPGTRLLVL.